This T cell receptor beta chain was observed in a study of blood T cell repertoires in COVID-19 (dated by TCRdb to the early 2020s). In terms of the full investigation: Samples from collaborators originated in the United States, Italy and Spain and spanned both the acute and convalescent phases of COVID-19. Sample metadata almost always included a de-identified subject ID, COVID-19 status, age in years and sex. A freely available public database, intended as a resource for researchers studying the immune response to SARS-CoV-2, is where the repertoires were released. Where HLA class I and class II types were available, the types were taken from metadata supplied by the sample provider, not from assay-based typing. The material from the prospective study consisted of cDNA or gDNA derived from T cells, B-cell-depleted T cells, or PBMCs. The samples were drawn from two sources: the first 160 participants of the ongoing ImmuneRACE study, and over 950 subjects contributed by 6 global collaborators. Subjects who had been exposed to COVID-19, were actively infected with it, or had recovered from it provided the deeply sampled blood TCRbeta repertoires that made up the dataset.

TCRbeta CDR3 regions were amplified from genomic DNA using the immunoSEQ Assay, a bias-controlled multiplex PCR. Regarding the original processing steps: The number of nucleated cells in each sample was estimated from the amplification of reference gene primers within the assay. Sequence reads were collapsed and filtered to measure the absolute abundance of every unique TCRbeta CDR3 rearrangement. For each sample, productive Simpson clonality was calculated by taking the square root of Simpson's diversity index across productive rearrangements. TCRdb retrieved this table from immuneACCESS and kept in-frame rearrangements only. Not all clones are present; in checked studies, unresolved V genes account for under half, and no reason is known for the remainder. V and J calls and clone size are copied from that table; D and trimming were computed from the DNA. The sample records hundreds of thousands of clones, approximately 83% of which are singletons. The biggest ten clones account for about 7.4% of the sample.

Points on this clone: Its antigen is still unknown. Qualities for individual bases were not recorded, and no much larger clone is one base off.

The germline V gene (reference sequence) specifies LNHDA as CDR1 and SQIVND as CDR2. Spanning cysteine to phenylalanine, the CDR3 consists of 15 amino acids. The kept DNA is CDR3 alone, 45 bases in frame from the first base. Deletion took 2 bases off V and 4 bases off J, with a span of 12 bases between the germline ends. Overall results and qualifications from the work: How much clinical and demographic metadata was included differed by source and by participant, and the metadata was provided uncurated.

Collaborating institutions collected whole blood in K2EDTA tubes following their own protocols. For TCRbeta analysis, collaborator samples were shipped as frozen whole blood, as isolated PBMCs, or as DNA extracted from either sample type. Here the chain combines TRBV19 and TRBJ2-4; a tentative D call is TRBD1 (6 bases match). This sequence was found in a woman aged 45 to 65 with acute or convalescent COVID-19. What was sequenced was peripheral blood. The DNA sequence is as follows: TGTGCCAGTAGTATATCAGCAGGGGTTAAAAACATTCAGTACTTC. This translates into CASSISAGVKNIQYF.